The next 25 T cell receptor beta chains were all read from a single sample in a study of response to subunit inactivated influenza vaccine. TCRdb used MiXCR to reprocess the RT-PCR reads, holding one entry per CDR3 protein. This sample carries 150,000 to 200,000 distinct CDR3 sequences, about 10% of them seen once, and the ten largest clones take approximately 11%. The sequencing used non-naive T cells sorted from PBMCs, collected on the day of vaccination. These receptors were taken from a middle-aged man who received an inactivated influenza vaccine.

The rearrangement uses TRBV18 and TRBJ2-7; unclear D gene. Trimming cost V 5 bases and J 5 bases, with 13 bases left between them. The CDR3 runs 13 residues. Germline V gene lookup returns CDR1 KGHSH and CDR2 LQKENI. CDR3 bases: TGTGCCAGCTCAACTAAGGCAGGTCACGAGCAGTACTTC. It is translated as CASSTKAGHEQYF.

This clonotype was seen a handful of times. This chain joins TRBV10-2 and TRBJ2-7, with TRBD1 identical over 8 bases. The CDR3 has 14 residues. CDR1 and CDR2 (germline): WSHSY, SAAADI. V trimming: 2 bases; J trimming: 4 bases; junction bases outside the gene matches: 4. The DNA of the CDR3 is TGCGCCAGCAGTGAGAGCAGGGGGCAATACGAGCAGTACTTC. It codes for CASSESRGQYEQYF.

This clonotype was recorded a few times. The gene calls are TRBV6-2 or TRBV6-3 and TRBJ2-3; 7 nucleotides agree with TRBD1. The germline gives CDR1 MNHEY, CDR2 SVGEGT. The CDR3 contains 20 residues. The V gene end was trimmed by 3 bases and the J gene end by 4 bases; junction bases not matched to a gene: 22. In DNA form, the CDR3 reads TGTGCCAGCAGTTATGGGTACGACAGGGTTTCTCACCCTGGGGCAGATACGCAGTATTTT. It encodes CASSYGYDRVSHPGADTQYF.

The sample holds many counts of this clonotype. The V gene is TRBV6-2 or TRBV6-3, the J gene TRBJ2-1; 8 bases match TRBD1. This CDR3 comprises 17 residues. The V gene's germline CDR1 is MNHEY and CDR2 SVGEGT. Trimming at V came to 5 bases and at J to 0 bases, leaving 9 bases not matched to a gene. CDR3 residues: CASSLRQGIGSYNEQFF. In DNA, the CDR3 is TGTGCCAGCAGTCTACGACAGGGGATCGGCTCCTACAATGAGCAGTTCTTC.

This chain joins TRBV20-1 and TRBJ2-3; 10 nucleotides agree with TRBD1. Germline CDR1 DFQATT, CDR2 SNEGSKA (reference sequence). The junction had 4 bases not matched to a gene; V was cut back by 3 bases and J by 1 base. The CDR3 extends over 15 amino acids. The CDR3 DNA sequence: TGCAGTGCTAGGAAGACAGGGGGCGGCACAGATACGCAGTATTTT. It is translated as CSARKTGGGTDTQYF.

The sample holds many counts of this clonotype. The rearrangement uses TRBV7-9 and TRBJ2-7; D is ambiguous. The CDR3 covers 13 residues. The V end was cut by 5 bases, the J end by 5 bases, with 13 bases between. CDR1 is SEHNR, CDR2 FQNEAQ, per germline (reference sequence). Written as DNA, the CDR3 is TGTGCCAGCAGCCTGGACCCGGGTCACGAGCAGTACTTC. Protein: CASSLDPGHEQYF.

CDR3 in amino acids: CASSLGSGGNTDTQYF. CDR3 DNA: TGTGCCAGCAGCTTAGGGTCGGGGGGAAACACAGATACGCAGTATTTT. This chain connects TRBV11-2 to TRBJ2-3; 7 positions agree with TRBD2. The CDR3 spans 16 residues. Looked up from germline, CDR1 is SGHAT and CDR2 is FQNNGV. After removal of 1 base from V and 2 bases from J, the junction contained 6 bases not matched to a gene.

The V gene is TRBV20-1, the J gene TRBJ1-5; 7 bases are a match to TRBD1. Germline assignment: CDR1 DFQATT and CDR2 SNEGSKA (reference sequence). CDR3 length equals 14 residues. V lost 3 bases, J lost 9 bases, and 11 bases stayed unmatched. The CDR3 DNA is TGCAGTGCTAGGCTGCGCCAGGGGGGAAGGCCCCAGCATTTT. It encodes CSARLRQGGRPQHF.

This clonotype was seen only a few times. The J gene is TRBJ2-1, the V gene TRBV18; tentative D call: TRBD1 (5 bases). There are 16 residues in the CDR3. The germline V and J ends were trimmed by 1 base and 2 bases, with 12 bases remaining between them. Germline V gene data show CDR1 as KGHSH and CDR2 as LQKENI. The CDR3 spells CASSPRSQGTYNEQFF. DNA for the CDR3: TGTGCCAGCTCACCACGCAGTCAGGGTACCTACAATGAGCAGTTCTTC.

A note on this clonotype: Given a much more abundant clone one base away, this may be a read error. The rearrangement links TRBV6-5 to TRBJ2-1; D unclear. Germline values: CDR1 MNHEY, CDR2 SVGAGI. This CDR3 comprises 12 residues. Trimming removed 5 bases at V and 5 bases at J, with 7 bases between. In nucleotides, the CDR3 is TGTGCCAGCAGTGGAAGGGACAATGAGCAGTTCTTC. Its translation is CASSGRDNEQFF.

This clonotype appeared many times. V gene TRBV20-1 combines with J gene TRBJ2-7; tentative D call: TRBD2 (6 bases). The V end was cut by 0 bases, the J end by 7 bases, with 16 bases between. CDR1 and CDR2 (germline): DFQATT, SNEGSKA (reference sequence). The CDR3 has 14 residues. In DNA, the CDR3 is TGCAGTGCTAGAGAAGGAGGGGTTGGGGATGAGCAGTACTTC. Protein product: CSAREGGVGDEQYF.

The chain couples TRBV20-1 to TRBJ2-7; 9 positions match TRBD1. This CDR3 contains 13 residues. Germline V gene sequence: CDR1 DFQATT, CDR2 SNEGSKA (reference sequence). J lost 6 bases, V lost 6 bases, and 9 bases had no gene match. CDR3 in amino acids: CSARQTGGGEQYF. The CDR3 DNA reads as TGCAGTGCGAGACAAACAGGGGGCGGCGAGCAGTACTTC.

This clonotype has a handful of counts. The chain employs TRBV7-2 and TRBJ2-3; 8 bases are a match to TRBD2. This CDR3 region has 16 residues. V was clipped by 7 bases and J by 4 bases; unmatched bases: 13. The germline V gene encodes CDR1 SGHTA and CDR2 FQGNSA. In DNA form, the CDR3 reads TGTGCCAGCAACATCGATAGCGGGAAGCGAGCAGATACGCAGTATTTT. It codes for CASNIDSGKRADTQYF.

This clonotype was observed a few times. V usage is TRBV6-2 or TRBV6-3 and J usage is TRBJ2-4; unclear D gene. The CDR3 spans 12 residues. The germline V gene encodes CDR1 MNHEY and CDR2 SVGEGT. V was cut by 8 bases and J by 3 bases, with 8 bases left in between. CDR3 sequence: CASGRDKNIQYF. CDR3 DNA: TGTGCCAGCGGGCGAGACAAAAACATTCAGTACTTC.

This clonotype was seen only a few times. The rearrangement uses TRBV6-5 and TRBJ1-4; the D gene is possibly TRBD1 (6 bases). CDR3 length: 17 amino acids. V lost 1 base, J lost 7 bases, and 19 bases lay in between. Germline CDR1 MNHEY, CDR2 SVGAGI. The CDR3 DNA reads as TGTGCCAGCAGTTACTGGCAGGGGCCAGCTCGTAGTGAAAAACTGTTTTTT. This codes for CASSYWQGPARSEKLFF.

There are a few counts of this clonotype. The rearrangement uses TRBV3-1 and TRBJ2-5; no reliable D call. CDR3 length: 16 amino acids. From germline, CDR1 is LGHDT and CDR2 YNNKEL (reference sequence). V lost 0 bases and J 5 bases, leaving 16 bases between the germline ends. CDR3 loop: CASSQEETSPLETQYF. CDR3 DNA: TGTGCCAGCAGCCAAGAGGAGACAAGCCCCCTGGAGACCCAGTACTTC.

The chain uses TRBV7-8 and TRBJ2-5; no firm D call. Germline V gene lookup returns CDR1 SGHVS and CDR2 FQNEAQ. V was clipped by 1 base and J by 7 bases, with 13 bases between them. This CDR3 spans 14 amino acids. CDR3 in DNA: TGTGCCAGCAGCTTAGTGGGCCAGTATGGGACCCAGTACTTC. This sequence encodes CASSLVGQYGTQYF.

This clonotype has a count of ten or more. This chain connects TRBV20-1 to TRBJ1-6; weak D call: TRBD1 (5 bases). This CDR3 contains 13 residues. V lost 6 bases to trimming and J lost 6 bases, with 12 bases between them. Germline CDR1 reads DFQATT; CDR2 reads SNEGSKA (reference sequence). DNA for the CDR3: TGCAGTGCCACCTCGACAGCTAATTCACCCCTCCACTTT. Protein product: CSATSTANSPLHF.

In its sample, this clonotype was seen a few times. The chain is built from TRBV18 and TRBJ1-2; D is unresolved. Germline-derived CDR1 and CDR2 are KGHSH and LQKENI. V shed 1 base and J shed 4 bases, with 10 bases lying between them. The CDR3 spans 14 residues. As DNA, the CDR3 is TGTGCCAGCTCACCACAGGTGGAAGTCTATGGCTACACCTTC. Its protein is CASSPQVEVYGYTF.

This clonotype was observed many times. The chain uses TRBV20-1 and TRBJ2-1; the D gene is possibly TRBD2 (6 bases). Trimming took 4 bases from V and 2 from J, leaving 12 bases between them. The CDR3 loop spans 14 amino acids. The germline V gene has CDR1 DFQATT and CDR2 SNEGSKA (reference sequence). The CDR3 nucleotides read TGCAGTGCTAATGAGGGAGGAACCTACAATGAGCAGTTCTTC. Its translation: CSANEGGTYNEQFF.

This clonotype was counted at least ten times. The chain joins TRBV6-1 to TRBJ2-5; 10 bases are a match to TRBD1. Trimming cost V 6 bases and J 6 bases; bases outside gene matches: 7. The CDR3 covers 14 residues. The germline gives CDR1 MNHNS, CDR2 SASEGT. CDR3 in amino acids: CASSAGTGAKTQYF. As DNA, the CDR3 is TGTGCCAGCAGCGCGGGGACAGGGGCGAAGACCCAGTACTTC.

This clonotype was counted many times. The chain recombines TRBV5-1 with TRBJ1-6; D is ambiguous. This CDR3 spans 13 amino acids. Between the trimmed V and J ends, which lost 5 bases and 5 bases, there was a span of 8 bases. The germline gives CDR1 SGHRS, CDR2 YFSETQ. The CDR3 region has the DNA TGCGCCAGCAGAGGGATGGATAATTCACCCCTCCACTTT. Protein: CASRGMDNSPLHF.

This clonotype was counted only a few times. The genes are TRBV7-2 and TRBJ1-2; the D gene is possibly TRBD1 (6 bases). The CDR3 spans 13 residues. CDR1 SGHTA and CDR2 FQGNSA come from the germline V gene. With 3 bases removed from V and 7 bases from J, the gap between germline ends came to 12 bases. The CDR3 DNA sequence: TGTGCCAGCAGCTTTGACCTGACAGGTGGCTACACCTTC. As protein: CASSFDLTGGYTF.

The chain carries TRBV14 and TRBJ2-2, with 12 bases fitting TRBD1. V gave up 5 bases and J gave up 4 bases; unmatched junction bases: 5. CDR1 and CDR2 from the germline V gene are SGHDN and FVKESK. This CDR3 contains 16 residues. Here the CDR3 DNA reads TGTGCCAGCAGCTCGGGGACAGGGGGCGTCACCGGGGAGCTGTTTTTT. It specifies CASSSGTGGVTGELFF.

In its sample, this clonotype was seen many times. The CDR3 spells CASSRDREGETQYF. DNA of the CDR3: TGTGCCAGCAGCCGCGACAGGGAGGGAGAGACCCAGTACTTC. The chain uses TRBV7-9 and TRBJ2-5; the D gene could be TRBD1 or TRBD2 (7 bases each). This CDR3 contains 14 residues. Trimming removed 5 bases at V and 4 bases at J, with 14 bases between. Germline V lookup: CDR1 SEHNR, CDR2 FQNEAQ (reference sequence).